This is a list of T cell receptor beta chains from one sample in a study of blood T cell repertoires in COVID-19. Generated by immunoSEQ multiplex PCR, the TCRdb table keeps only in-frame clones and is missing some. The table has around 70,000 clones, roughly 85% seen once. The sample consisted of peripheral blood. The receptor set was obtained from a man aged 60-69 years with active or convalescent COVID-19. The CDR3 runs from the conserved cysteine through the conserved F or W. The D gene is left open where the match is weak. Clone sizes are given selectively: once, few, many, or a class where the clone is expanded.

length	V	J	D	size	DNA	CDR3
16	TRBV7-7	TRBJ2-5	TRBD2	.	TGTGCCAGCAGCTTAGCATCGAGCGGGGGGGCAAAGACCCAGTACTTC	CASSLASSGGAKTQYF
15	TRBV9	TRBJ2-1	TRBD2	.	TGTGCCAGCAGCGACGGGACTATCAGCTACAATGAGCAGTTCTTC	CASSDGTISYNEQFF
13	TRBV5-1	TRBJ1-2	.	.	TGCGCCAGCAGCTTGGGACAGGTGTATGGCTACACCTTC	CASSLGQVYGYTF
13	TRBV19	TRBJ2-7	.	.	TGTGCCAGTAGTTTTCGCGGGCCTCGGGAGCAGTACTTC	CASSFRGPREQYF
14	TRBV7-9	TRBJ2-3	.	.	TGTGCCAGCAGCTCCCGGGGTAGCACAGATACGCAGTATTTT	CASSSRGSTDTQYF
14	TRBV28	TRBJ1-2	.	.	TGTGCCAGCAGTTTAATGGGCAGGGAGGGTGGCTACACCTTC	CASSLMGREGGYTF
16	TRBV29-1	TRBJ2-7	TRBD1	.	TGCAGCGTTGAAGAGTTGAGGGGGGACAGGGGCTACGAGCAGTACTTC	CSVEELRGDRGYEQYF
17	TRBV7-6	TRBJ2-2	TRBD2	.	TGTGCCAGCAGCTCCCTGGGGGGGGTAGCCCACACCGGGGAGCTGTTTTTT	CASSSLGGVAHTGELFF
12	TRBV7-2	TRBJ2-1	.	.	TGTGCCAGCAGCCGCGTTTCTGATGAGCAGTTCTTC	CASSRVSDEQFF
17	TRBV28	TRBJ1-4	.	.	TGTGCCAGCAGTTTAATCGGCGGGGGAAGTATAGATGAAAAACTGTTTTTT	CASSLIGGGSIDEKLFF
13	TRBV6-1	TRBJ1-2	.	once	TGTGCCAGCAGTGAAGCGAGGTTAGATGGCTACACCTTC	CASSEARLDGYTF
15	TRBV21-1	TRBJ1-2	.	few	TGTGCCAGCAGCTCCTGGGCAGGGTATAACTATGGCTACACCTTC	CASSSWAGYNYGYTF
15	TRBV5-1	TRBJ1-6	.	.	TGCGCCAGCAGCGTTCGGGGGGATCAGAGTTCACCCCTCCACTTT	CASSVRGDQSSPLHF
14	TRBV10-3	TRBJ2-3	TRBD2	few	TGTGCCATCAGTCCTGGACTAGCGGCAGATACGCAGTATTTT	CAISPGLAADTQYF
15	TRBV5-1	TRBJ2-2	TRBD1	.	TGCGCCAGCAGCCCTGGGACAGCGAACACCGGGGAGCTGTTTTTT	CASSPGTANTGELFF